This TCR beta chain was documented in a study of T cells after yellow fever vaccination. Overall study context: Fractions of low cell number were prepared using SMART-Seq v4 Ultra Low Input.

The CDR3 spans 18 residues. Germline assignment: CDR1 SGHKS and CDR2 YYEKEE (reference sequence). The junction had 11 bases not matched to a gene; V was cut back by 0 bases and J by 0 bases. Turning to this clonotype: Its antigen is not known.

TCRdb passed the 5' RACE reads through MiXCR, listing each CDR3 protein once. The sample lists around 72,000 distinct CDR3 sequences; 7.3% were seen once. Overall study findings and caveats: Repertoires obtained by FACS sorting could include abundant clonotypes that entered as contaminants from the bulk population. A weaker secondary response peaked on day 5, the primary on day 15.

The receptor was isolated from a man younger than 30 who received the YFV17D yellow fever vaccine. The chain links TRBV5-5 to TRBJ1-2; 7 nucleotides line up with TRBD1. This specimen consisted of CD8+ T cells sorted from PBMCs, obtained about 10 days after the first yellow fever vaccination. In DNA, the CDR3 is TGTGCCAGCAGCTTGGTCGTCGGCAGGGGGGTGCCTAACTATGGCTACACCTTC. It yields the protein CASSLVVGRGVPNYGYTF.